The 27 T cell receptor beta chains presented below share a single source sample, sequenced in a study of OX40 agonist ivuxolimab in advanced cancers. Repertoires were generated with immunoSEQ multiplex PCR, while TCRdb's copy carries only in-frame clones and drops some. Among about 67,000 clones listed, about 85% were seen once. The specimen comprised CD4+ or CD8+ T cells sorted from blood, sampled in a trial of the OX40 agonist ivuxolimab. These receptor sequences come from an adult with an advanced solid tumor such as melanoma, head and neck, liver or kidney cancer.

The rearrangement joins TRBV19 to TRBJ2-3; TRBD2 matches 10 bases. Germline assignment: CDR1 LNHDA and CDR2 SQIVND (reference sequence). Trimming at V came to 5 bases and at J to 4 bases, leaving 6 bases not matched to a gene. The CDR3 spans 15 residues. CDR3 nucleotide sequence: TGTGCCAGTAGTTCGGGACTAGCGCCCCCAGATACGCAGTATTTT. This gives the protein CASSSGLAPPDTQYF. Filled out from reference TRBV19 and TRBJ2-3, the complete variable domain reads DGGITQSPKYLFRKEGQNVTLSCEQNLNHDAMYWYRQDPGQGLRLIYYSQIVNDFQKGDIAEGYSVSREKKESFPLTVTSAQKNPTAFYLCASSSGLAPPDTQYFGPGTRLTVL.

This clone was observed a handful of times. The rearrangement uses TRBV5-4 and TRBJ1-1, with 7 bases matching TRBD1. The CDR3 has 13 residues. V dropped 4 bases and J dropped 8; count of bases not matched to a gene: 8. The V gene's germline CDR1 is SGHNT and CDR2 YYREEE (reference sequence). The CDR3 bases are TGTGCCAGCAGCCCACTCCAGGACAGGGAAGCTTTCTTT. Residues: CASSPLQDREAFF.

Comments on this clone: Other DNA sequences in the sample encode the same CDR3. The rearrangement links TRBV5-4 to TRBJ1-1; D call uncertain. Trimming stripped 1 base from V and 0 bases from J, with 4 bases between. The germline V gene has CDR1 SGHNT and CDR2 YYREEE (reference sequence). The CDR3 loop spans 13 amino acids. The CDR3 spells CASSLSLNTEAFF. CDR3 coding DNA: TGTGCCAGCAGCTTGTCGCTGAACACTGAAGCTTTCTTT.

The chain carries TRBV7-2 and TRBJ1-1; D is ambiguous. Trimming cost V 5 bases and J 1 base, with 5 bases left between them. The germline gives CDR1 SGHTA, CDR2 FQGNSA. This CDR3 contains 12 residues. CDR3 DNA sequence: TGTGCCAGCAGCCACGGGAACACTGAAGCTTTCTTT. This gives the protein CASSHGNTEAFF.

This rearrangement joins TRBV18 to TRBJ1-1; no clear D. The CDR3 loop spans 14 amino acids. V was clipped by 6 bases and J by 0 bases, with 11 bases between them. From germline, CDR1 is KGHSH and CDR2 LQKENI. CDR3 sequence reads: CASSPLSVNTEAFF. The CDR3 DNA reads TGTGCCAGCTCCCCCCTATCCGTGAACACTGAAGCTTTCTTT.

This clone was observed a single time. This chain links TRBV5-1 with TRBJ2-1; TRBD2 matches 8 bases. The CDR3 contains 15 residues. Germline loops: CDR1 SGHRS, CDR2 YFSETQ. V was pared by 0 bases and J by 7 bases, with 6 bases of the junction left unmatched. The CDR3 loop reads CASSLVGGASNEQFF. As DNA, the CDR3 is TGCGCCAGCAGCTTGGTCGGGGGGGCCTCAAATGAGCAGTTCTTC.

Only a few counts were recorded for this clone. V and J are TRBV18 and TRBJ1-1; no definite D call. Germline V CDR1 and CDR2: KGHSH, LQKENI. V lost 0 bases and J lost 4, with 9 bases in between. The CDR3 length is 14 residues. The CDR3 sequence is CASSPPLAGTEAFF. In DNA, the CDR3 is TGTGCCAGCTCACCACCTCTAGCGGGCACTGAAGCTTTCTTT.

The V and J genes are TRBV7-2 and TRBJ1-6, with unresolved D. Trimming removed 4 bases from V and 3 bases from J, with 13 bases in between. Germline CDR1 and CDR2: SGHTA and FQGNSA. CDR3 length: 16 residues. The CDR3, as DNA: TGTGCCAGCAGCTCCGATGCAGGATTCTATAATTCACCCCTCCACTTT. Encoded protein: CASSSDAGFYNSPLHF.

The chain combines TRBV19 with TRBJ2-7; D possibly uses TRBD1 or TRBD2 (5 bases each). This CDR3 has 13 amino acids. Per the germline V gene, CDR1 is LNHDA and CDR2 is SQIVND (reference sequence). With 7 bases removed from V and 2 bases from J, the gap between germline ends came to 12 bases. The CDR3 sequence is CASTGTGPYEQYF. In DNA, the CDR3 is TGTGCCAGTACGGGGACGGGACCCTACGAGCAGTACTTC.

The chain combines TRBV30 with TRBJ2-3, with 11 bases lining up with TRBD2. Germline V gives CDR1 GTSNPN, CDR2 SVGIG (reference sequence). Trimming removed 4 bases from V and 0 bases from J; junction bases left unmatched: 12. The CDR3 runs to 18 residues. The CDR3 loop reads CAWNPRTSGWISTDTQYF. In nucleotides, the CDR3 is TGTGCCTGGAACCCCCGGACTAGCGGGTGGATTAGCACAGATACGCAGTATTTT.

The chain combines TRBV7-2 with TRBJ1-1; possible D gene TRBD1, 6 bases. The germline V and J ends were trimmed by 5 bases and 5 bases, with 18 bases remaining between them. Per the germline V gene, CDR1 is SGHTA and CDR2 is FQGNSA. The CDR3 contains 15 residues. The CDR3 DNA is TGTGCCAGCAGCCCGTCCTACGGGGGCGAAACTGAAGCTTTCTTT. Encoded protein: CASSPSYGGETEAFF.

The V gene is TRBV19, the J gene TRBJ1-1; D uncertain. The V gene's germline CDR1 is LNHDA and CDR2 SQIVND (reference sequence). Trimming took 6 bases from V and 5 from J, leaving 16 bases between them. This CDR3 comprises 14 residues. CDR3 sequence: CASSSRGTFTEAFF. CDR3 coding DNA: TGTGCCAGTAGCTCCAGAGGTACGTTTACTGAAGCTTTCTTT. Full variable domain (missing parts from reference TRBV19 and TRBJ1-1): DGGITQSPKYLFRKEGQNVTLSCEQNLNHDAMYWYRQDPGQGLRLIYYSQIVNDFQKGDIAEGYSVSREKKESFPLTVTSAQKNPTAFYLCASSSRGTFTEAFFGQGTRLTVV.

V usage is TRBV9 and J usage is TRBJ2-1; a weak D match, TRBD1 (5 bases). Trimming removed 7 bases from V and 3 bases from J, with 17 bases in between. Germline CDR1 is SGDLS and CDR2 is YYNGEE. The CDR3 contains 15 residues. The CDR3 DNA reads as TGTGCCAGCTCCGACAGTACTGACCTCTACAATGAGCAGTTCTTC. Amino acid sequence: CASSDSTDLYNEQFF.

This chain links TRBV28 with TRBJ1-6; 9 bases line up with TRBD1. Trimming at V came to 8 bases and at J to 0 bases, leaving 8 bases not matched to a gene. The CDR3 totals 17 residues. Germline values: CDR1 MDHEN, CDR2 SYDVKM. The CDR3: CASPLKTGGSYNSPLHF. CDR3 DNA sequence: TGTGCCAGCCCCTTAAAGACAGGGGGCTCCTATAATTCACCCCTCCACTTT. Full variable domain (rest looked up from reference TRBV28 and TRBJ1-6): DVKVTQSSRYLVKRTGEKVFLECVQDMDHENMFWYRQDPGLGLRLIYFSYDVKMKEKGDIPEGYSVSREKKERFSLILESASTNQTSMYLCASPLKTGGSYNSPLHFGNGTRLTVT.

The V call is TRBV2, the J call TRBJ1-1; 7 bases map to TRBD1. Germline CDR1 reads SNHLY; CDR2 reads FYNNEI. The CDR3 is 16 residues long. The J segment lost 0 bases and the V segment lost 7 bases, leaving 11 bases of the junction unmatched. The CDR3 sequence: CASIRDRALMNTEAFF. The CDR3 DNA reads as TGTGCCAGCATTCGAGACAGGGCGTTAATGAACACTGAAGCTTTCTTT.

This chain joins TRBV7-2 and TRBJ2-2; TRBD2 is a possible D gene (5 bases). Germline V gene data show CDR1 as SGHTA and CDR2 as FQGNSA. Trimming took off 5 bases at V and 0 bases at J, with 7 bases between the two ends. This CDR3 has 14 residues. CDR3 DNA sequence: TGTGCCAGCAGCCCAGCGGCGAACACCGGGGAGCTGTTTTTT. Translation: CASSPAANTGELFF.

The J gene is TRBJ2-3, the V gene TRBV7-2; D tentatively fits TRBD1 or TRBD2 (7 bases each). The germline CDR1 and CDR2 sequences are SGHTA and FQGNSA. Trimming shortened V by 3 bases and J by 7 bases, and 17 bases separated the two germline ends. The length of the CDR3 is 15 residues. DNA of the CDR3: TGTGCCAGCAGCTTCCAGGGGGGGGGCCGTAATACGCAGTATTTT. Translated: CASSFQGGGRNTQYF.

This clone has a single count. The chain links TRBV5-5 to TRBJ1-3; 7 bases are a match to TRBD1. Germline V CDR1 and CDR2: SGHKS, YYEKEE (reference sequence). The CDR3 runs 13 residues. V lost 3 bases to trimming and J lost 5 bases; unmatched junction nucleotides: 2. The CDR3 DNA reads TGTGCCAGCAGCTCGGGACAGAGAAACACCATATATTTT. Residues: CASSSGQRNTIYF.

The gene calls are TRBV7-7 and TRBJ2-1; D tentatively reads TRBD1 or TRBD2 (6 bases each). Germline lookup yields CDR1 SSHAT and CDR2 FNYEAQ (reference sequence). CDR3 length: 15 amino acids. V was pared by 1 base and J by 2 bases, with 9 bases between. The CDR3: CASSLGGATYNEQFF. DNA of the CDR3: TGTGCCAGCAGCTTAGGGGGGGCCACCTACAATGAGCAGTTCTTC.

V usage is TRBV7-2 and J usage is TRBJ1-5, with TRBD1 as a possible D gene (6 bases). The ends were cut back, 1 base at V and 0 bases at J, with 13 bases in the middle. Germline lookup yields CDR1 SGHTA and CDR2 FQGNSA. This CDR3 has 17 residues. The CDR3 loop reads CASSLGGGGNSNQPQHF. Written as DNA, the CDR3 is TGTGCCAGCAGCTTAGGGGGGGGCGGTAATAGCAATCAGCCCCAGCATTTT.

This chain joins TRBV7-3 and TRBJ2-1; TRBD2 is a possible D gene (6 bases). Per germline, CDR1 SGHTA and CDR2 FQGTGA. CDR3 length: 13 residues. The germline V and J ends were trimmed by 8 bases and 4 bases, with 12 bases remaining between them. CDR3 nucleotides: TGTGCCAGCCCCCTCCTAGCGTACAATGAGCAGTTCTTC. Residues: CASPLLAYNEQFF.

The V call is TRBV16, the J call TRBJ1-5, with D unresolved. Per germline, CDR1 KGHSY and CDR2 FQNENV. The CDR3 sequence is 15 residues long. Trimming stripped 5 bases from V and 0 bases from J, with 11 bases between. CDR3 sequence reads: CASSAPGSSNQPQHF. CDR3 bases: TGTGCCAGCAGCGCACCAGGTAGTAGCAATCAGCCCCAGCATTTT.

The V gene is TRBV4-1, the J gene TRBJ2-3; D is possibly TRBD1 (5 bases). Germline CDR1 MGHRA, CDR2 YSYEKL. This CDR3 spans 14 amino acids. Trimming cost V 1 base and J 6 bases, with 11 bases left between them. CDR3 residues: CASSQGQGRDTQYF. CDR3 bases: TGCGCCAGCAGCCAAGGGCAGGGTCGGGATACGCAGTATTTT.

The rearrangement links TRBV7-6 to TRBJ2-5; 8 nucleotides line up with TRBD2. The CDR3 consists of 14 residues. Germline-derived CDR1 and CDR2 are SGHVS and FNYEAQ. The V gene end was trimmed by 5 bases and the J gene end by 5 bases; junction bases not matched to a gene: 7. CDR3 bases: TGTGCCAGCAGCCCCGACGGACTAGCCGAGACCCAGTACTTC. This translates into CASSPDGLAETQYF.

The chain is built from TRBV20-1 and TRBJ1-2; D is uncertain. CDR1 DFQATT and CDR2 SNEGSKA come from the germline V gene (reference sequence). Trimming took 4 bases from V and 10 from J, leaving 13 bases between them. The CDR3 covers 11 residues. CDR3 sequence reads: CSATGVSDYTF. The CDR3 DNA sequence: TGCAGTGCTACCGGGGTCTCTGACTACACCTTC.

The chain combines TRBV6-1 with TRBJ2-3; no firm D call. Germline CDR1 reads MNHNS; CDR2 reads SASEGT. CDR3 length: 14 amino acids. Trimming left V 3 bases short and J 0 bases short, with 7 bases between. This CDR3 is CASSETRSTDTQYF. For the CDR3, the DNA is TGTGCCAGCAGTGAGACCCGCAGCACAGATACGCAGTATTTT.

The V gene is TRBV10-1, the J gene TRBJ2-7; D possibly corresponds to TRBD2 (6 bases). Trimming shortened V by 6 bases and J by 7 bases, and 13 bases separated the two germline ends. This CDR3 is 12 amino acids long. Germline V gene lookup returns CDR1 WNHNN and CDR2 SYGVQD (reference sequence). In DNA, the CDR3 is TGCGCCAGCAGCACGCCCGGAGGGGAGCAGTACTTC. This codes for CASSTPGGEQYF.